Listed below are T cell receptor beta chains from one sample, sequenced in a study of T cells after yellow fever vaccination. One entry per CDR3 protein results from TCRdb running MiXCR on the 5' RACE reads. Seen here are 350,000 to 550,000 distinct CDR3 sequences, about 19% observed once, and the top ten hold 15% to 20%. The sequencing used PBMCs, collected before the yellow fever booster vaccination. All receptors come from a man between 18 and 29 years old who received the YFV17D yellow fever vaccine. Each CDR3 is given with its conserved first and last residue. The D gene is left open where the match is weak. The size field is filled for only some rows; it gives once, few, many or a size class.

cdr3_nt cdr3_aa d_call j_call clone_size v_call
TGCGCCAGCAGCCTAGGGACAGCCCACACAGATACGCAGTATTTT CASSLGTAHTDTQYF TRBD1 TRBJ2-3 NA TRBV5-1
TGTGCCAGCAGCCAAGAGGGGGGGGAATATGGCTACACCTTC CASSQEGGEYGYTF NA TRBJ1-2 NA TRBV4-2
TGTGCCATCAGTTCTCGAACCCAGGGAGGCACAGATACGCAGTATTTT CAISSRTQGGTDTQYF NA TRBJ2-3 few TRBV10-3
TGTGCCAGCAGCTTAGGGTTCGGGGCTGGGGTGGAGACCCAGTACTTC CASSLGFGAGVETQYF NA TRBJ2-5 NA TRBV7-9
TGTGCCAGCAGCCTCTTAGAAGGAGAGACCCAGTACTTC CASSLLEGETQYF NA TRBJ2-5 few TRBV7-2
TGCGCCAGCAGTGATAGTGACCTCACCCCCACAGATACGCAGTATTTT CASSDSDLTPTDTQYF NA TRBJ2-3 few TRBV10-2
TGTGCCACCAGCAGAGCATATTCCGGGACAGTGACCGGGGAGCTGTTTTTT CATSRAYSGTVTGELFF TRBD1 TRBJ2-2 NA TRBV15
TGTGCCAGCAGTTACTCGGGTGATTACGAGCAGTTCTTC CASSYSGDYEQFF NA TRBJ2-1 few TRBV6-2/TRBV6-3
TGTGCCAGCAGCCAAGAAGCGGGGTTGCCACGAGAGACCCAGTACTTC CASSQEAGLPRETQYF TRBD2 TRBJ2-5 NA TRBV3-1
TGCGCCAGCAGTCGTAGCGGGGGCCGCACAGATACGCAGTATTTT CASSRSGGRTDTQYF TRBD2 TRBJ2-3 NA TRBV4-1
TGTGCCAGCAAAAGGCCAGACCGAAGACTAGCGAAGTACCAAGAGACCCAGTACTTC CASKRPDRRLAKYQETQYF TRBD2 TRBJ2-5 few TRBV7-3
TGTGCCAGCAGCTCTGACAGGGGGATGAACACTGAAGCTTTCTTT CASSSDRGMNTEAFF TRBD1 TRBJ1-1 NA TRBV7-9
TGTGCCAGCAGCCCCGCCGGGACCACTGTAGGGGAGACCCAGTACTTC CASSPAGTTVGETQYF NA TRBJ2-5 NA TRBV7-2
TGCAGCGTTGCGGAAGGTCAAAACATTCAGTACTTC CSVAEGQNIQYF NA TRBJ2-4 few TRBV29-1
TGCAGTGCTAGAAGGGGGAATTCACCCCTCCACTTT CSARRGNSPLHF NA TRBJ1-6 many TRBV20-1
TGTGCCAGCAGTTACTCCGCAAGGGCAACTAACTATGGCTACACCTTC CASSYSARATNYGYTF NA TRBJ1-2 few TRBV6-5
TGTGCCAGCAGCTTAGTTCTCGGGGGCGCAGGCTACACCTTC CASSLVLGGAGYTF NA TRBJ1-2 once TRBV7-9
TGTGCCAGCAGCCATCTCGGGACAGGGGACACCGGGGAGCTGTTTTTT CASSHLGTGDTGELFF TRBD1 TRBJ2-2 NA TRBV14
TGTGCCAGCAGTTTAATGGGGACAGGCAGCAATCAGCCCCAGCATTTT CASSLMGTGSNQPQHF TRBD1 TRBJ1-5 few TRBV27
TGTGCCAGCAGCTTTACTAGTCCAGGGGCTACGCAGGATTTT CASSFTSPGATQDF NA TRBJ2-3 NA TRBV7-2
TGTGCCAGCAGTTACACAGATGGCACCGGCTACACCTTC CASSYTDGTGYTF NA TRBJ1-2 few TRBV6-5
TGTGCCAGCAGCTTGGTTCCAGGGTTGGAAGGGGCCAACGTCCTGACTTTC CASSLVPGLEGANVLTF NA TRBJ2-6 NA TRBV5-5
TGCAGCGTTGCGGCAGGGAACTATGGCTACACCTTC CSVAAGNYGYTF NA TRBJ1-2 NA TRBV29-1
TGTGCCAGCAGTTCAACAGGTTACCAGCCCCAGCATTTT CASSSTGYQPQHF NA TRBJ1-5 NA TRBV12-3/TRBV12-4
TGTGCCAGCAGCCCGAACCCGGGCCTCGTGAATGAAAAACTGTTTTTT CASSPNPGLVNEKLFF NA TRBJ1-4 NA TRBV9
TGTGCCAGCACGGCGGGGAAGGCAGATACGCAGTATTTT CASTAGKADTQYF NA TRBJ2-3 few TRBV6-1
TGCGCCAGCAGCCAAGATAGCGGGCCAGATACGCAGTATTTT CASSQDSGPDTQYF TRBD2 TRBJ2-3 few TRBV4-1
TGTGCCAGCAGCTTACTGGCGAGGGAGACCCAGTACTTC CASSLLARETQYF NA TRBJ2-5 NA TRBV7-2
TGTGCCAGCAGCTTCGCCGGGACAGGGGCCTACGAGCAGTACTTC CASSFAGTGAYEQYF TRBD1 TRBJ2-7 few TRBV7-2
TGTGCCAGCAGCTTTGGACCAAACCCCTACAATGAGCAGTTCTTC CASSFGPNPYNEQFF NA TRBJ2-1 NA TRBV5-6
TGCAGTGCTGCCGTAGCGCCTAATGAAAAACTGTTTTTT CSAAVAPNEKLFF NA TRBJ1-4 few TRBV20-1
TGCAGCGTTGACCATAGACAGGGGGGAAGTCGCTACACCTTC CSVDHRQGGSRYTF TRBD1 TRBJ1-2 NA TRBV29-1
TGTGCCAGCAGTGATCAGGGGGATGAGCAGTTCTTC CASSDQGDEQFF TRBD1 TRBJ2-1 NA TRBV12-3/TRBV12-4
TGCGCCAGCAGCCCAGACAGGGAGTGGAACACTGAAGCTTTCTTT CASSPDREWNTEAFF TRBD1 TRBJ1-1 NA TRBV5-1
TGTGCCAGCACAGAGGGGGCCGGTTCTCAAGAGACCCAGTACTTC CASTEGAGSQETQYF TRBD1 TRBJ2-5 NA TRBV3-1
TGTGCCAGCAGTTACAGGCTCGGGGGAAGCACAGATACGCAGTATTTT CASSYRLGGSTDTQYF NA TRBJ2-3 few TRBV6-2/TRBV6-3
TGTGCCAGCAGCTCCCAAGTGCAGGGACTCCAGTTCTTC CASSSQVQGLQFF NA TRBJ2-1 NA TRBV11-2
TGCAGTGCTAGAGTCAGCCAAGAGACCCAGTACTTC CSARVSQETQYF NA TRBJ2-5 few TRBV20-1
TGTGCCAGTACGCTATTGGTAGGCAACAATGAGCAGTTCTTC CASTLLVGNNEQFF NA TRBJ2-1 NA TRBV11-2
TGCGCCAGCACTCAGGGGGGTTTGAATGAGCAGTTCTTC CASTQGGLNEQFF NA TRBJ2-1 few TRBV5-1
TGCGCCAGCAGCTTGGTCGCGGACCCCAATGAGCAGTTCTTC CASSLVADPNEQFF NA TRBJ2-1 NA TRBV5-1
TGTGCCAGCAGAGTACAGGGGGCGGACTATGGCTACACCTTC CASRVQGADYGYTF TRBD1 TRBJ1-2 NA TRBV6-2/TRBV6-3
TGTGCCAGCAGCCCAAACAGGGGGCGGGAGACCCAGTACTTC CASSPNRGRETQYF TRBD1 TRBJ2-5 many TRBV9
TGTGCCAGCTCACCGTCGAAGGGAGACACAGATACGCAGTATTTT CASSPSKGDTDTQYF NA TRBJ2-3 NA TRBV18
TGCGCCAGCAGCCCCGGGGCCTCGGGGTCCTACAATGAGCAGTTCTTC CASSPGASGSYNEQFF NA TRBJ2-1 few TRBV4-1
TGCGCCAGCAGCTTGGGGAATAAGGGCATGAACACTGAAGCTTTCTTT CASSLGNKGMNTEAFF NA TRBJ1-1 few TRBV5-1
TGTGCCAGCAGCTGGGTACCGGACGCAACGTATTACGAGCAGTACTTC CASSWVPDATYYEQYF NA TRBJ2-7 NA TRBV5-4
TGCAGCGTTGGGGTCATGAACACTGAAGCTTTCTTT CSVGVMNTEAFF NA TRBJ1-1 many TRBV29-1
TGTGCCAGCAGTGGTGATTCATATACGCAGTATTTT CASSGDSYTQYF NA TRBJ2-3 many TRBV6-1
TGCGCCAGCAGCCAAGAGGAAGGGTTGGACACTGAAGCTTTCTTT CASSQEEGLDTEAFF NA TRBJ1-1 NA TRBV4-3
TGTGCCAGCAGCTTAATTGCAGCGGGCCAAGAGACCCAGTACTTC CASSLIAAGQETQYF NA TRBJ2-5 NA TRBV7-3
TGTGCCAGTGGACGGAGGGGGCAGACCCAGTACTTC CASGRRGQTQYF NA TRBJ2-5 few TRBV27
TGTGCCAGCAGCCCCCGGGACAGGGGTTCCAATGAGCAGTTCTTC CASSPRDRGSNEQFF TRBD1 TRBJ2-1 NA TRBV7-2
TGTGCCAGCTACAGGTCGTCGGGTGGTGGAAACACCATATATTTT CASYRSSGGGNTIYF NA TRBJ1-3 few TRBV6-5
TGTGCCAGCAGTTTAAATGGAGCCTTCTATGGCTACACCTTC CASSLNGAFYGYTF NA TRBJ1-2 few TRBV12-3/TRBV12-4
TGTGCCAGCAGCTTGGTCCGGTCAGATACGCAGTATTTT CASSLVRSDTQYF NA TRBJ2-3 NA TRBV5-6
TGCAGTGCTAGAAACTGGGGACAGGGTGATGGAAACACCATATATTTT CSARNWGQGDGNTIYF TRBD1 TRBJ1-3 NA TRBV20-1